These T cell receptor beta chains were read from a single sample in a study of cytomegalovirus exposure and HLA in healthy donors. The repertoire was sequenced with immunoSEQ multiplex PCR; TCRdb's copy has only in-frame clones and lacks some. Of more than 250,000 clones listed, around 90% were seen once; the top ten hold around 3.1%. Sequenced input: PBMCs. These receptors were taken from a woman younger than 45 in good health and CMV-seronegative. CDR3s include the opening cysteine and the closing phenylalanine or tryptophan. A D gene is named only where the DNA matches it firmly. Only part of the rows carry a size: once, few, many, or a class if the clone is expanded.

d_call clone_size j_call v_call cdr3_nt cdr3_aa
NA NA TRBJ2-7 TRBV7-9 TGTGCCAGCAGCTTAGTGGACAGTTACGAGCAGTACTTC CASSLVDSYEQYF
TRBD1 once TRBJ1-5 TRBV6-5 TGTGCCAGCAGTTCTGGGACAGGGGTACAGCCCCAGCATTTT CASSSGTGVQPQHF
TRBD1 NA TRBJ1-5 TRBV6-1 TGTGCCAGCAGTCCAACTACAGGGGGAAAACAGCCCCAGCATTTT CASSPTTGGKQPQHF
NA once TRBJ1-4 TRBV28 TGTGCCAGCAGCCCTGAATTTGCAACTAATGAAAAACTGTTTTTT CASSPEFATNEKLFF
NA NA TRBJ1-1 TRBV18 TGTGCCAGCTCACCACCGGTGACTCGCGAAGCTTTCTTT CASSPPVTREAFF
NA NA TRBJ2-2 TRBV29-1 TGCAGCGTTGGGGAGACGAACACCGGGGAGCTGTTTTTT CSVGETNTGELFF
NA few TRBJ2-4 TRBV28 TGTGCCAGCAGTTTATCAAGGGGGGAGGGGGCCAAAAACATTCAGTACTTC CASSLSRGEGAKNIQYF
NA NA TRBJ1-2 TRBV7-2 TGTGCCAGCATCCCTATGGGGCGCGACTATGGCTACACCTTC CASIPMGRDYGYTF
NA NA TRBJ2-7 TRBV27 TGTGCCAGCAGTTCGGGCGTAACTTCCCTCTCCTCCTACGAGCAGTACTTC CASSSGVTSLSSYEQYF
TRBD1 NA TRBJ1-1 TRBV11-3 TGTGCCAGCAGCTCCAGGACAGGGGGTTTAAACACTGAAGCTTTCTTT CASSSRTGGLNTEAFF
NA NA TRBJ1-2 TRBV29-1 TGCAGCGTTGGAGGTGTAGATGGCTACACCTTC CSVGGVDGYTF
TRBD2 NA TRBJ2-3 TRBV5-1 TGCGCCAGCAGCTTGGCTCTAGCGGGAGCGGCAGATACGCAGTATTTT CASSLALAGAADTQYF
NA NA TRBJ2-7 TRBV7-3 TGTGCCAGCAGCTTAACCCCTCGGAGGAGGGATGGCTACGAGCAGTACTTC CASSLTPRRRDGYEQYF
TRBD2 NA TRBJ2-5 TRBV28 TGTGCCAGCAGTTTTGAGGCGGGAGGGCCCTCGGGAGAGACCCAGTACTTC CASSFEAGGPSGETQYF
TRBD1 NA TRBJ2-7 TRBV4-1 TGCGCCAGCAGCCAAGGTGGGACAGGGTCCTACGAGCAGTACTTC CASSQGGTGSYEQYF
TRBD1 NA TRBJ1-3 TRBV6-6 TGTGCCAGCAGTTTGGGACAGGGAAACACCATATATTTT CASSLGQGNTIYF
NA NA TRBJ2-7 TRBV9 TGTGCCAGCAGCGTAGCTTCTGCGGCCATGGGATACGAGCAGTACTTC CASSVASAAMGYEQYF
TRBD1 NA TRBJ2-7 TRBV27 TGTGCCAGCCGTAGTACGGGGACAGGGTATTCCTACGAGCAGTACTTC CASRSTGTGYSYEQYF
TRBD2 few TRBJ2-7 TRBV11-3 TGTGCCAGCAGCTCTAGCGGGAGCTACGAGCAGTACTTC CASSSSGSYEQYF
TRBD2 NA TRBJ2-3 TRBV9 TGTGCCAGCAGTAAAGGGACTAGCGGAAGCACAGATACGCAGTATTTT CASSKGTSGSTDTQYF
NA NA TRBJ2-1 TRBV4-2 TGTGCCAGCAGCCAAGTTGAAGTAGCGGACAATGAGCAGTTCTTC CASSQVEVADNEQFF
TRBD2 NA TRBJ2-3 TRBV7-6 TGTGCCAGCAGCTTAGCACTAGCGGGAGGGCCTTCAGATACGCAGTATTTT CASSLALAGGPSDTQYF
NA NA TRBJ2-7 TRBV28 TGTGCCAGCAGTTTGGACAGTTTAGAGCAGTACTTC CASSLDSLEQYF
TRBD1 NA TRBJ1-3 TRBV7-8 TGTGCCAGCAGCTTTGGACAGGGGGTCTCCAGCTCTGGAAACACCATATATTTT CASSFGQGVSSSGNTIYF
NA NA TRBJ2-2 TRBV4-2 TGTGCCAGCAGCCAAGATCCGTCGACGTGGGAGGTCGGCGGGGAGCTGTTTTTT CASSQDPSTWEVGGELFF
TRBD1 NA TRBJ1-5 TRBV7-2 TGTGCCAGTAGTACTCCTTCCTCGGGACAGGGGTTGAGCAATCAGCCCCAGCATTTT CASSTPSSGQGLSNQPQHF
NA NA TRBJ2-1 TRBV27 TGTGCCAGCAGTTTATACGAAACCGGTGAGCAGTTCTTC CASSLYETGEQFF
NA NA TRBJ1-1 TRBV6-1 TGTGCCAGCAGTTCTGAAGGTCGGCTGAACACTGAAGCTTTCTTT CASSSEGRLNTEAFF
NA NA TRBJ2-5 TRBV14 TGTGCCAGCAGCCCCACGAGGGAGACCCAGTACTTC CASSPTRETQYF
TRBD2 NA TRBJ2-5 TRBV7-2 TGTGCCAGCAGCTTTTTCGCGGGCGGGAGGGCGGTAGAGACCCAGTACTTC CASSFFAGGRAVETQYF
NA NA TRBJ2-7 TRBV7-9 TGTGCCAGCAGTAGATCCTACGAGCAGTACTTC CASSRSYEQYF
NA NA TRBJ2-7 TRBV7-9 TGTGCCAGCAGCTCCCCGCGGCAGCGCTTCTACGAGCAGTACTTC CASSSPRQRFYEQYF
NA NA TRBJ1-3 TRBV7-9 TGTGCCAGCAGCTTAGAGGGGGGCGCCGGAAACACCATATATTTT CASSLEGGAGNTIYF
NA once TRBJ1-3 TRBV30 TGTGCCTGGAGTGGTTACTCTGGAAACACCATATATTTT CAWSGYSGNTIYF
NA NA TRBJ2-7 TRBV11-3 TGTGCCAGCAGCGGAAGAGACAGAGACGGAGCCTACGAGCAGTACTTC CASSGRDRDGAYEQYF
TRBD2 NA TRBJ2-3 TRBV27 TGTGCCAGCAGTTTAGGGAGCGGGAGGCCCCCAGATACGCAGTATTTT CASSLGSGRPPDTQYF
NA NA TRBJ1-3 TRBV9 TGTGCCAGCAGCCCCCCTGGGGGCGTCTCTGGAAACACCATATATTTT CASSPPGGVSGNTIYF
NA NA TRBJ2-7 TRBV7-2 TGTGCCAGCAGTCAAGCAGGGCTCCTCGGGGAGCAGTACTTC CASSQAGLLGEQYF
NA NA TRBJ2-1 TRBV27 TGTGCCAGCAGTTTCACAGGCTACAATGAGCAGTTCTTC CASSFTGYNEQFF
TRBD1 NA TRBJ1-2 TRBV10-3 TGTGCCATCAGTGAGTCAGGGACAGGGGTTGAGTATGGCTACACCTTC CAISESGTGVEYGYTF
NA NA TRBJ2-3 TRBV19 TGTGCCAGTAGTCCAGGGAACACAGATACGCAGTATTTT CASSPGNTDTQYF
NA NA TRBJ2-3 TRBV7-3 TGTGCCAGCAGCTTACAGGTGGGCACAGATACGCAGTATTTT CASSLQVGTDTQYF
NA NA TRBJ1-1 TRBV4-3 TGCGCCAGCAGCCAAGATAGATCGGGGGGTCTACGCAACATATTTTCCTTGGATGAAGCTTTCTTT CASSQDRSGGLRNIFSLDEAFF
NA NA TRBJ1-5 TRBV19 TGTGCCAGTAGCCGGTACGGCGAGTTCAATCAGCCCCAGCATTTT CASSRYGEFNQPQHF
NA NA TRBJ1-5 TRBV4-1 TGCGCCAGCAGCCAAGATAGGGGAAGCAATCAGCCCCAGCATTTT CASSQDRGSNQPQHF
NA NA TRBJ2-7 TRBV7-8 TGTGCCAGCAGCCCTGGCGGGGTCTCCTACGAGCAGTACTTC CASSPGGVSYEQYF
NA NA TRBJ1-5 TRBV7-9 TGTGCCAGCAGCTTAGCGGGCGTCAATCAGCCCCAGCATTTT CASSLAGVNQPQHF
NA NA TRBJ1-3 TRBV2 TGTGCCAGCAGTAATAGAATGTGGGGGAACTCTGGAAACACCATATATTTT CASSNRMWGNSGNTIYF
TRBD2 NA TRBJ2-3 TRBV29-1 TGCAGCGTTGTTGGCGGGGGTAGCACAGATACGCAGTATTTT CSVVGGGSTDTQYF
NA NA TRBJ2-7 TRBV6-1 TGTGCCAGCAGGGATCCGGGCCAGGGTTCCTACGAGCAGTACTTC CASRDPGQGSYEQYF